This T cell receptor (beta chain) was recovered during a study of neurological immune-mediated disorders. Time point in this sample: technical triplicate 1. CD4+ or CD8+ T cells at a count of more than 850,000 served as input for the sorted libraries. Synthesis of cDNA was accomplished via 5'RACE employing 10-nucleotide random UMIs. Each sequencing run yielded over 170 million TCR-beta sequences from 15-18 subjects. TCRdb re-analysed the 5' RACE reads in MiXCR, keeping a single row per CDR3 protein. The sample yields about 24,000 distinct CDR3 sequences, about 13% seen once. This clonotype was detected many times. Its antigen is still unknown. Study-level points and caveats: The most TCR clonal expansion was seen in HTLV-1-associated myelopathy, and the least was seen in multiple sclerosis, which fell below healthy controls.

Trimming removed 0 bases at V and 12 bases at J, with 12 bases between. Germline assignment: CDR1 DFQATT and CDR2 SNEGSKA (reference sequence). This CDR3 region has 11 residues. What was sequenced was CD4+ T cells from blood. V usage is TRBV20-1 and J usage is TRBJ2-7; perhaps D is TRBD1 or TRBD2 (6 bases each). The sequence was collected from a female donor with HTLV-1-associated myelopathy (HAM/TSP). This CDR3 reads CSARDEGGLYF. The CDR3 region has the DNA TGCAGTGCTAGAGACGAGGGGGGCCTGTACTTC.